This entry lists 6 T cell receptor beta chains sequenced from one sample in a study of blood T cell repertoires in COVID-19. The table came from immunoSEQ multiplex PCR; TCRdb's copy has only in-frame clones and leaves some out. The sample yields some 70,000 clones, roughly 90% seen once. Sequenced sample: peripheral blood. These receptors were collected from a man in his forties or fifties with acute or convalescent COVID-19.

The J gene is TRBJ2-7, the V gene TRBV5-1, with 7 nucleotides matching TRBD2. The CDR3 covers 16 residues. J gave up 3 bases and V 0 bases, and 9 bases lay outside the gene matches. Germline V gene lookup returns CDR1 SGHRS and CDR2 YFSETQ. The CDR3 reads CASSLASGVRDYEQYF. CDR3 bases: TGCGCCAGCAGCTTGGCAAGCGGGGTGCGGGACTACGAGCAGTACTTC.

This clone was picked up many times. The chain has TRBV5-4 and TRBJ1-2; no definite D call. The germline V gene encodes CDR1 SGHNT and CDR2 YYREEE (reference sequence). The CDR3 length is 13 residues. V shed 4 bases and J shed 8 bases, with 15 bases lying between them. DNA for the CDR3: TGTGCCAGCAGCCCGGAGTCCGGGGAGGGCTACACCTTC. This gives the protein CASSPESGEGYTF.

The V gene is TRBV14, the J gene TRBJ2-3; tentatively, D is TRBD2 (6 bases). The germline V and J ends were trimmed by 1 base and 4 bases, with 12 bases remaining between them. This CDR3 has 15 residues. Germline V lookup: CDR1 SGHDN, CDR2 FVKESK. The CDR3 sequence: CASSQGTPGADTQYF. The CDR3 coding sequence is TGTGCCAGCAGCCAAGGGACTCCGGGGGCAGATACGCAGTATTTT.

The chain is built from TRBV5-1 and TRBJ2-3; 12 bases fit TRBD2. V gave up 4 bases and J gave up 1 base; unmatched junction bases: 7. This CDR3 region has 17 residues. Germline V gene lookup returns CDR1 SGHRS and CDR2 YFSETQ. CDR3 protein: CASSDGLAGKRTDTQYF. CDR3 coding DNA: TGCGCCAGCAGCGATGGACTAGCGGGAAAGCGCACAGATACGCAGTATTTT.

The rearrangement uses TRBV10-3 and TRBJ1-2; D is perhaps TRBD1 (6 bases). The CDR3 is 19 residues long. Germline loops: CDR1 ENHRY, CDR2 SYGVKD. V dropped 0 bases and J dropped 4 bases, with 24 bases sitting between them. The DNA for the CDR3 is TGTGCCATCAGTGAGTCGAATTCCCCAGCGGGGGCGTTAGGCTATGGCTACACCTTC. Its protein is CAISESNSPAGALGYGYTF.

V and J are TRBV7-9 and TRBJ2-2, with TRBD2 identical over 8 bases. The CDR3 runs to 15 residues. J was trimmed by 6 bases and V by 2 bases; bases with no gene match: 5. Per the germline V gene, CDR1 is SEHNR and CDR2 is FQNEAQ (reference sequence). The CDR3 region has the DNA TGTGCCAGCAGCTTAAGCGGGGGAGCGTCCGGGGAGCTGTTTTTT. Translated: CASSLSGGASGELFF.